The 9 T cell receptor beta chains in this list originate from one sample, sequenced in a study of cytomegalovirus exposure and HLA in healthy donors. Primers included in the PCR were 60 Vbeta and 13 Jbeta primers. TCRdb's table, derived via immunoSEQ multiplex PCR, lists solely in-frame clones and lacks some. The data hold roughly 220,000 clones, with about 70% observed a single time. The sequencing input was PBMCs. The source is a middle-aged man in good health and CMV-seropositive.

In this sample, this clone turned up a few times. The chain recombines TRBV9 with TRBJ1-6, with unresolved D. CDR3 length: 16 residues. Trimming took off 4 bases at V and 5 bases at J, with 16 bases between the two ends. Germline lookup yields CDR1 SGDLS and CDR2 YYNGEE. The CDR3 sequence: CASSPQVNRNNSPLHF. CDR3 nucleotides: TGTGCCAGCAGCCCCCAAGTGAACAGAAATAATTCACCCCTCCACTTT.

The chain has TRBV10-3 and TRBJ1-6, with 7 bases lining up with TRBD1. The V and J ends lost 6 bases and 5 bases, in that order; junction bases with no gene match: 7. The germline CDR1 and CDR2 sequences are ENHRY and SYGVKD. The CDR3 consists of 15 residues. The CDR3 DNA is TGTGCCATCAGCTTCGGGACAGTGGATAATTCACCCCTCCACTTT. Residues: CAISFGTVDNSPLHF.

This clone was seen a handful of times. The chain couples TRBV2 to TRBJ2-1; the match to TRBD1 covers 7 bases. CDR3 length: 16 amino acids. Germline V gene data show CDR1 as SNHLY and CDR2 as FYNNEI. V trimming: 0 bases; J trimming: 1 base; junction bases outside the gene matches: 3. In DNA form, the CDR3 reads TGTGCCAGCAGTGAAGCCAGGGGGATATCCTACAATGAGCAGTTCTTC. Translation: CASSEARGISYNEQFF.

The J gene is TRBJ2-7, the V gene TRBV2, with 12 bases identical to TRBD1. The germline gives CDR1 SNHLY, CDR2 FYNNEI. The length of the CDR3 is 14 residues. The V segment lost 7 bases and the J segment 4 bases; nucleotides outside the gene matches: 5. The CDR3 sequence is CASIRDRGRYEQYF. The CDR3 DNA reads as TGTGCCAGCATCCGGGACAGGGGGCGTTACGAGCAGTACTTC. The entire variable domain, with the rest obtained from reference TRBV2 and TRBJ2-7, is as follows: EPEVTQTPSHQVTQMGQEVILRCVPISNHLYFYWYRQILGQKVEFLVSFYNNEISEKSEIFDDQFSVERPDGSNFTLKIRSTKLEDSAMYFCASIRDRGRYEQYFGPGTRLTVT.

This clone was detected a few times. The chain joins TRBV20-1 to TRBJ2-7; D unclear. The CDR3 totals 11 residues. Germline V CDR1 and CDR2: DFQATT, SNEGSKA (reference sequence). The CDR3 bases are TGCAGCGCCTTTGCGGACTACGAGCAGTACTTC. Protein sequence: CSAFADYEQYF.

Only one count was recorded for this clone. This chain uses TRBV7-6 with TRBJ1-3, with no clear D. Germline V gives CDR1 SGHVS, CDR2 FNYEAQ. CDR3 length: 15 amino acids. The V gene lost 1 base and the J gene lost 0 bases, with 7 bases spanning the gap. CDR3 coding DNA: TGTGCCAGCAGCTTAGGGCCCTTCTCTGGAAACACCATATATTTT. Its protein product is CASSLGPFSGNTIYF.

The genes are TRBV2 and TRBJ1-1, with D tentatively TRBD1 (5 bases). The ends were cut back, 7 bases at V and 5 bases at J, with 17 bases in the middle. The V gene's germline CDR1 is SNHLY and CDR2 FYNNEI. The CDR3 is made up of 14 amino acids. The CDR3 sequence is CASTTVGGGTEAFF. Here the CDR3 DNA reads TGTGCCAGCACTACGGTCGGGGGGGGTACTGAAGCTTTCTTT.

The chain is built from TRBV29-1 and TRBJ1-2, with TRBD1 matching 8 bases. Germline V gives CDR1 SQVTM, CDR2 ANQGSEA. This CDR3 is built from 13 residues. J lost 2 bases, V lost 5 bases, and 4 bases had no gene match. The CDR3 sequence is CSVSGGANYGYTF. DNA for the CDR3: TGCAGCGTTTCAGGGGGCGCAAACTATGGCTACACCTTC.

This chain connects TRBV5-4 to TRBJ1-2; 8 nucleotides agree with TRBD1. The germline gives CDR1 SGHNT, CDR2 YYREEE (reference sequence). The CDR3 has 15 residues. Trimming cost V 3 bases and J 8 bases; bases outside gene matches: 12. The CDR3 spells CASSSDRDRSGGYTF. The CDR3 DNA follows: TGTGCCAGCAGCTCCGATCGGGACAGGTCGGGGGGCTACACCTTC. The entire variable domain, with the rest obtained from reference TRBV5-4 and TRBJ1-2, is as follows: ETGVTQSPTHLIKTRGQQVTLRCSSQSGHNTVSWYQQALGQGPQFIFQYYREEENGRGNFPPRFSGLQFPNYSSELNVNALELDDSALYLCASSSDRDRSGGYTFGSGTRLTVV.